This T cell receptor (beta chain) comes out of a study of PD-1 blockade in classical Hodgkin lymphoma. Overall study context: Nivolumab was administered to patients intravenously at 3 mg/kg every 2 weeks. Study-wide findings and caveats: Factors driving the repertoire differences, possibly disease activity or prior therapy, remain undefined. Relative to healthy donors, newly diagnosed patients reportedly had lower baseline TCR diversity, which was reported as lower still in relapsed/refractory patients.

Using immunoSEQ multiplex PCR, the repertoire was profiled, and TCRdb retains in-frame clones only, with some absent. The sample yields fewer than 90,000 clones, approximately 91% seen once. As for this clone: Antigen specificity is unknown.

Relapse was seen in all patients after autologous stem cell transplantation, and brentuximab vedotin exposure was variable. Best responses fell into complete response, partial response or progressive disease. The clonotype originates from a human donor with classical Hodgkin lymphoma. Source: peripheral blood mononuclear cells (PBMCs), taken at baseline.

The chain's CDR3 is CASSLAEQQYF. CDR3 nucleotides: TGTGCCAGCAGCTTGGCCGAGCAGCAGTACTTC. The chain couples TRBV5-6 to TRBJ2-7; no clear D. The CDR3 totals 11 residues. Germline V gives CDR1 SGHDT, CDR2 YYEEEE. The V end was cut by 0 bases, the J end by 8 bases, with 6 bases between.